Listed here are 30 T cell receptor beta chains from one sample, sequenced in a study of blood T cell repertoires in COVID-19. Repertoires were generated with immunoSEQ multiplex PCR, while TCRdb's copy carries only in-frame clones and drops some. The sample holds about 7,200 clones; 89% are singletons and the top ten take around 9%. Sequencing input: peripheral blood. The receptors originated from a human donor in a cohort sampled during active COVID-19. The donor label of this sample is uncertain.

The chain uses TRBV9 and TRBJ2-5; D is undetermined. The CDR3 consists of 12 residues. V lost 3 bases and J lost 0, with 3 bases in between. Germline lookup yields CDR1 SGDLS and CDR2 YYNGEE. CDR3: CASSANQETQYF. The CDR3 bases are TGTGCCAGCAGCGCCAACCAAGAGACCCAGTACTTC.

The chain is built from TRBV4-1 and TRBJ2-3, with a tentative D call TRBD1 (5 bases). CDR1 and CDR2 from the germline V gene are MGHRA and YSYEKL. The CDR3 covers 15 residues. V was cut by 1 base and J by 1 base, with 9 bases left in between. CDR3 in amino acids: CASSQGPGRTDTQYF. The CDR3, as DNA: TGCGCCAGCAGCCAAGGTCCAGGGCGCACAGATACGCAGTATTTT.

This rearrangement joins TRBV28 to TRBJ1-6; D remains ambiguous. This CDR3 contains 14 residues. Germline CDR1 reads MDHEN; CDR2 reads SYDVKM. V was pared by 2 bases and J by 5 bases, with 7 bases between. The CDR3 loop reads CASSLRHNNSPLHF. For the CDR3, the DNA is TGTGCCAGCAGTTTAAGACATAATAATTCACCCCTCCACTTT. Full variable domain (outside the CDR3, taken from reference TRBV28 and TRBJ1-6): DVKVTQSSRYLVKRTGEKVFLECVQDMDHENMFWYRQDPGLGLRLIYFSYDVKMKEKGDIPEGYSVSREKKERFSLILESASTNQTSMYLCASSLRHNNSPLHFGNGTRLTVT.

The V call is TRBV2, the J call TRBJ2-5, with D possibly being TRBD2 (6 bases). The CDR3 has 13 amino acids. Per germline, CDR1 SNHLY and CDR2 FYNNEI. V shed 5 bases and J shed 3 bases, with 10 bases lying between them. The DNA of the CDR3 is TGTGCCAGCAGTCGACTAGTTGAAGAGACCCAGTACTTC. Its translation: CASSRLVEETQYF.

The J gene is TRBJ2-7, the V gene TRBV12-3 or TRBV12-4; D uncertain. This CDR3 comprises 13 residues. V was clipped by 6 bases and J by 4 bases, with 13 bases between them. Here the CDR3 DNA reads TGTGCCAGCAGGCGTGATGCGATGTACGAGCAGTACTTC. It is translated as CASRRDAMYEQYF.

V gene TRBV5-1 combines with J gene TRBJ1-3; 9 bases are shared with TRBD1. The junction had 8 bases not matched to a gene; V was cut back by 4 bases and J by 0 bases. Germline values: CDR1 SGHRS, CDR2 YFSETQ. The CDR3 has 17 amino acids. The CDR3 DNA is TGCGCCAGCAGCCGCGACGGACAGGGGAGCTCTGGAAACACCATATATTTT. Its translation: CASSRDGQGSSGNTIYF.

J is TRBJ1-1 and V is TRBV7-8; 8 bases are shared with TRBD1. Per the germline V gene, CDR1 is SGHVS and CDR2 is FQNEAQ. With 4 bases clipped from V and 11 bases from J, the junction kept 15 bases outside the gene matches. This CDR3 region has 15 residues. This CDR3 reads CASSSNPDRAANAFF. The CDR3 coding sequence is TGTGCCAGCAGCTCCAACCCGGACAGGGCCGCGAACGCTTTCTTT.

This clone came up a few times. The J gene is TRBJ1-2, the V gene TRBV5-1, with D perhaps TRBD1 (5 bases). Germline V lookup: CDR1 SGHRS, CDR2 YFSETQ. There are 15 residues in the CDR3. Trimming pared 4 bases from V and 4 bases from J, leaving 17 bases between. The CDR3 sequence: CASSPSGGKGYGYTF. The CDR3 DNA reads as TGCGCCAGCAGCCCGTCGGGGGGGAAGGGCTATGGCTACACCTTC.

V usage is TRBV4-2 and J usage is TRBJ2-3; 11 bases are shared with TRBD2. This CDR3 is built from 16 residues. The ends lost 1 base at V and 1 base at J; junction bases unmatched: 1. In germline, CDR1 is LGHNA, CDR2 YNFKEQ. The CDR3: CASSQGSGGGTDTQYF. For the CDR3, the DNA is TGTGCCAGCAGCCAAGGTAGCGGGGGGGGCACAGATACGCAGTATTTT.

The chain carries TRBV3-1 (or the pseudogene TRBV3-2) and TRBJ2-3; 8 positions match TRBD2. This CDR3 has 17 residues. Trimming cost V 1 base and J 0 bases; bases outside gene matches: 6. CDR1 is LGHDT and CDR2 is YNNKEL in the germline V gene (reference sequence). The CDR3 DNA is TGTGCCAGCAGCCAAGTCCGGGGGGGGCTAAGCACAGATACGCAGTATTTT. Translated, it gives CASSQVRGGLSTDTQYF.

The chain has TRBV14 and TRBJ2-7; maybe TRBD2 (6 bases). This CDR3 contains 13 residues. Germline V gene lookup returns CDR1 SGHDN and CDR2 FVKESK. V was shortened by 4 bases and J by 0 bases, with 7 bases between the two germline ends. DNA of the CDR3: TGTGCCAGCAGCCTCGGGGGCTCCTACGAGCAGTACTTC. Its protein is CASSLGGSYEQYF.

V and J are TRBV10-3 and TRBJ1-6; 7 bases match TRBD1. This CDR3 is 16 amino acids long. Trimming took 6 bases from V and 4 from J; bases not matched to a gene: 9. Per germline, CDR1 ENHRY and CDR2 SYGVKD. CDR3 amino acids: CAIRPAGQTYNSPLHF. CDR3 nucleotides: TGTGCCATCAGGCCCGCGGGACAGACGTATAATTCACCCCTCCACTTT.

This rearrangement joins TRBV5-1 to TRBJ2-3, with 14 bases identical to TRBD2. CDR3 size: 18 residues. V trimming: 1 base; J trimming: 6 bases; junction bases outside the gene matches: 10. Looked up from germline, CDR1 is SGHRS and CDR2 is YFSETQ. CDR3 coding DNA: TGCGCCAGCAGCTTGCGGACTAGCGGGGGGAACTCACATGATACGCAGTATTTT. It specifies CASSLRTSGGNSHDTQYF.

This clone rates as large. The genes are TRBV7-9 and TRBJ2-7, with TRBD2 matching over 7 bases. V was pared by 2 bases and J by 3 bases, with 4 bases of the junction left unmatched. This CDR3 region has 14 residues. Germline CDR1 and CDR2: SEHNR and FQNEAQ (reference sequence). The CDR3 region has the DNA TGTGCCAGCAGCTTACCTAGCGGAAACTACGAGCAGTACTTC. This encodes CASSLPSGNYEQYF. Using reference TRBV7-9 and TRBJ2-7 for the parts outside the CDR3, the full variable domain is DTGVSQNPRHKITKRGQNVTFRCDPISEHNRLYWYRQTLGQGPEFLTYFQNEAQLEKSRLLSDRFSAERPKGSFSTLEIQRTEQGDSAMYLCASSLPSGNYEQYFGPGTRLTVT.

The chain carries TRBV7-9 and TRBJ1-2, with D possibly being TRBD1 (6 bases). Trimming pared 1 base from V and 5 bases from J, leaving 14 bases between. The CDR3 length is 15 residues. CDR1 is SEHNR and CDR2 is FQNEAQ in the germline V gene (reference sequence). The CDR3 bases are TGTGCCAGCAGCTTAGAAGTTCACAGGGTTTATGGCTACACCTTC. Protein sequence: CASSLEVHRVYGYTF.

Written as DNA, the CDR3 is TGTGCCAGCAGCTTAAAATCCGGGACAGGTTACTCTGGGGCCAACGTCCTGACTTTC. It codes for CASSLKSGTGYSGANVLTF. The genes are TRBV7-3 and TRBJ2-6, with 8 bases identical to TRBD1. Per the germline V gene, CDR1 is SGHTA and CDR2 is FQGTGA. Trimming took 1 base from V and 0 from J; bases not matched to a gene: 8. The CDR3 is 19 amino acids.

The rearrangement uses TRBV28 and TRBJ1-2; perhaps TRBD1 as D (5 bases). This CDR3 has 15 residues. Trimming took off 7 bases at V and 6 bases at J, with 21 bases between the two ends. CDR1 MDHEN and CDR2 SYDVKM come from the germline V gene. The CDR3 nucleotides are TGTGCCAGCATGGACCCAGGGTTTAGTGGCCATGGCTACACCTTC. Translating it yields CASMDPGFSGHGYTF.

The genes are TRBV7-8 and TRBJ2-1, with 8 nucleotides matching TRBD2. The trim removed 7 bases at V and 0 bases at J, leaving 8 bases unmatched. Germline lookup yields CDR1 SGHVS and CDR2 FQNEAQ. The CDR3 length is 16 residues. In DNA, the CDR3 is TGTGCCAGCACCAAAGAAAGCGGGAGCTCCTACAATGAGCAGTTCTTC. Protein product: CASTKESGSSYNEQFF.

The rearrangement links TRBV19 to TRBJ1-4; 7 nucleotides match TRBD1. The CDR3 is made up of 15 amino acids. Trimming cost V 6 bases and J 7 bases; bases outside gene matches: 11. Germline V gene lookup returns CDR1 LNHDA and CDR2 SQIVND (reference sequence). The CDR3 sequence is CASRTPTGLAEKLFF. CDR3 DNA: TGTGCCAGTAGGACTCCGACAGGGTTGGCTGAAAAACTGTTTTTT.

This chain uses TRBV19 with TRBJ2-1; 8 positions agree with TRBD1. The CDR3 loop spans 14 amino acids. V lost 3 bases to trimming and J lost 9 bases; unmatched junction nucleotides: 7. Germline lookup yields CDR1 LNHDA and CDR2 SQIVND (reference sequence). The CDR3 reads CASSMETGVGEQFF. The CDR3, as DNA: TGTGCCAGTAGTATGGAGACAGGGGTCGGTGAGCAGTTCTTC.

The chain carries TRBV2 and TRBJ2-7; TRBD2 matches 16 bases. The CDR3 has 18 residues. The junction had 8 bases not matched to a gene; V was cut back by 6 bases and J by 0 bases. Germline V gene sequence: CDR1 SNHLY, CDR2 FYNNEI. The CDR3 reads CASRDGTSGRARSYEQYF. DNA for the CDR3: TGTGCCAGCAGAGACGGGACTAGCGGGAGGGCCCGCTCCTACGAGCAGTACTTC. The full variable domain, rest sourced from reference TRBV2 and TRBJ2-7, is EPEVTQTPSHQVTQMGQEVILRCVPISNHLYFYWYRQILGQKVEFLVSFYNNEISEKSEIFDDQFSVERPDGSNFTLKIRSTKLEDSAMYFCASRDGTSGRARSYEQYFGPGTRLTVT.

This chain joins TRBV18 and TRBJ1-1; 9 bases line up with TRBD1. V shed 6 bases, J shed 2 bases, and the junction held 7 bases outside the gene matches. The CDR3 contains 15 residues. The germline CDR1 and CDR2 sequences are KGHSH and LQKENI. The CDR3 is CASSVRQGENTEAFF. CDR3 DNA sequence: TGTGCCAGCTCGGTCCGACAGGGGGAAAACACTGAAGCTTTCTTT.

V gene TRBV28 combines with J gene TRBJ2-2, with 10 bases matching TRBD1. V shed 3 bases, J shed 4 bases, and the junction held 2 bases outside the gene matches. This CDR3 comprises 15 residues. Germline CDR1 is MDHEN and CDR2 is SYDVKM. CDR3 nucleotide sequence: TGTGCCAGCAGTTTCTGGACAGGGGGCACCGGGGAGCTGTTTTTT. Translated, it gives CASSFWTGGTGELFF.

The table lists this clone with a few counts. The V gene is TRBV5-5, the J gene TRBJ1-4; TRBD1 is a possible D gene (5 bases). CDR1 is SGHKS, CDR2 YYEKEE, per germline (reference sequence). V was clipped by 0 bases and J by 3 bases, with 12 bases between them. There are 16 residues in the CDR3. CDR3 DNA sequence: TGTGCCAGCAGCTTGGAAGGGACTGGTGCTAATGAAAAACTGTTTTTT. Translated, it gives CASSLEGTGANEKLFF.

V usage is TRBV7-9 and J usage is TRBJ2-5, with D perhaps TRBD2 (7 bases). The ends were cut back, 4 bases at V and 5 bases at J, with 17 bases in the middle. The germline V gene encodes CDR1 SEHNR and CDR2 FQNEAQ (reference sequence). CDR3 length: 15 amino acids. The CDR3 protein is CASSYPGGLGETQYF. The DNA of the CDR3 is TGTGCCAGCAGCTACCCCGGGGGGCTAGGTGAGACCCAGTACTTC. Variable domain in full (rest from reference TRBV7-9 and TRBJ2-5): DTGVSQNPRHKITKRGQNVTFRCDPISEHNRLYWYRQTLGQGPEFLTYFQNEAQLEKSRLLSDRFSAERPKGSFSTLEIQRTEQGDSAMYLCASSYPGGLGETQYFGPGTRLLVL.

The V gene is TRBV6-1, the J gene TRBJ2-5; 8 bases are shared with TRBD1. Germline CDR1 is MNHNS and CDR2 is SASEGT. Trimming at V came to 2 bases and at J to 4 bases, leaving 6 bases not matched to a gene. The CDR3 runs to 15 residues. CDR3 sequence (DNA): TGTGCCAGCAGTGAACAGACAGGGGCGGGAGAGACCCAGTACTTC. It is translated as CASSEQTGAGETQYF.

This chain joins TRBV2 and TRBJ2-3, with D possibly matching TRBD1 (5 bases). The CDR3 contains 15 residues. Germline CDR1 reads SNHLY; CDR2 reads FYNNEI. Trimming stripped 5 bases from V and 0 bases from J, with 12 bases between. CDR3 bases: TGTGCCAGCAGTTTGAACAGGAGAAGCACAGATACGCAGTATTTT. Translating gives CASSLNRRSTDTQYF.

V and J are TRBV28 and TRBJ2-3, with D maybe TRBD1 (6 bases). V dropped 5 bases and J dropped 2 bases, with 17 bases sitting between them. The CDR3 is 16 amino acids. CDR1 is MDHEN, CDR2 SYDVKM, per germline. The CDR3 protein is CASSRQTGQYTDTQYF. CDR3 DNA sequence: TGTGCCAGCAGTAGACAAACTGGACAGTACACAGATACGCAGTATTTT.

CDR3 loop: CAISESVLAGPTGELFF. The CDR3, as DNA: TGTGCCATCAGTGAGTCGGTGTTAGCGGGACCAACCGGGGAGCTGTTTTTT. The chain uses TRBV10-3 and TRBJ2-2; 8 bases match TRBD2. The V gene end was trimmed by 0 bases and the J gene end by 5 bases; junction bases not matched to a gene: 8. This CDR3 contains 17 residues. In germline, CDR1 is ENHRY, CDR2 SYGVKD.

The rearrangement links TRBV2 to TRBJ1-1; perhaps TRBD1 as D (5 bases). The CDR3 covers 12 residues. Trimming removed 6 bases at V and 6 bases at J, with 11 bases between. CDR1 is SNHLY and CDR2 is FYNNEI in the germline V gene. The CDR3 DNA reads as TGTGCCAGCAGCGGGGGGGTACCTGAAGCTTTCTTT. Amino acids: CASSGGVPEAFF.